This T cell receptor (beta chain) was documented in a study of T cells in Graves' hyperthyroidism and ophthalmopathy. This clonotype was counted many times. This CDR3 has 16 residues. CDR1 and CDR2 from the germline V gene are DFQATT and SNEGSKA (reference sequence). J was trimmed by 4 bases and V by 6 bases; bases with no gene match: 12. It was RNA transcripts that yielded the amplified TCR beta CDR3 regions. HTBI primers were the set used in a first-round RT-PCR of the TCR CDR3. TCRdb re-analysed the multiplex PCR reads in MiXCR, keeping a single row per CDR3 protein. The sample shows approximately 620,000 distinct CDR3 sequences, around 16% of them seen only once.

The rearrangement joins TRBV20-1 to TRBJ2-1; TRBD1 aligns across 10 bases. The receptor's source is a woman in her forties with Graves' ophthalmopathy. Sequencing was performed on blood. The CDR3 here is CSAPSIPGQGYNEQFF. CDR3 in DNA: TGCAGTGCCCCGAGCATTCCGGGACAGGGGTACAATGAGCAGTTCTTC.